The 30 T cell receptor beta chains listed next were all sequenced from one sample in a study of CD8 T cells in ankylosing spondylitis. One entry per CDR3 protein, called by TCRdb with MiXCR from the 5' RACE reads. The sample records 200,000 or so distinct CDR3 sequences, roughly 24% being singletons. The sequencing input was blood, either unsorted or a sorted T cell fraction (not recorded which). Receptors were obtained from a male donor with ankylosing spondylitis or in good health (not recorded which).

The V call is TRBV5-5, the J call TRBJ2-1, with 13 bases that match TRBD2. The J segment lost 0 bases and the V segment lost 4 bases, leaving 4 bases of the junction unmatched. The germline gives CDR1 SGHKS, CDR2 YYEKEE (reference sequence). The CDR3 spans 17 residues. In DNA form, the CDR3 reads TGTGCCAGCAGCCCACTAGCGGGAGGGGGCTCCTACAATGAGCAGTTCTTC. Amino acids: CASSPLAGGGSYNEQFF.

This clonotype occurred a few times. The J gene is TRBJ2-7, the V gene TRBV3-1; 8 bases align to TRBD2. V trimming: 4 bases; J trimming: 6 bases; junction bases outside the gene matches: 11. Germline V gene sequence: CDR1 LGHDT, CDR2 YNNKEL (reference sequence). The CDR3 is 15 residues long. The CDR3 bases are TGTGCCAGCAGCCCCCCCCGGAGCGGGAGTGGCGAGCAGTACTTC. It encodes CASSPPRSGSGEQYF.

This clonotype was seen many times. The V call is TRBV11-2, the J call TRBJ2-1; D gene ambiguous. This CDR3 spans 12 amino acids. V lost 0 bases and J lost 13, with 10 bases in between. From germline, CDR1 is SGHAT and CDR2 FQNNGV. The CDR3: CASSLDGRNQFF. The CDR3 region has the DNA TGTGCCAGCAGCTTAGATGGCAGAAACCAGTTCTTC.

The V call is TRBV12-3 or TRBV12-4, the J call TRBJ2-3; TRBD1 matches at 8 bases. The junction had 5 bases not matched to a gene; V was cut back by 6 bases and J by 9 bases. This CDR3 has 12 amino acids. The CDR3 region has the DNA TGTGCCAGCAGATTACAGGGGGGCACGCAGTATTTT. Its translation is CASRLQGGTQYF.

V is TRBV27 and J is TRBJ1-5, with 9 bases lining up with TRBD1. The V segment lost 4 bases and the J segment 7 bases; nucleotides outside the gene matches: 8. This CDR3 spans 15 amino acids. The germline V gene encodes CDR1 MNHEY and CDR2 SMNVEV (reference sequence). The CDR3, as DNA: TGTGCCAGCAGTTCCGGGACAGGGCCCAAACAGCCCCAGCATTTT. Protein product: CASSSGTGPKQPQHF.

This clonotype has at least ten counts. This chain uses TRBV28 with TRBJ2-1, with 8 bases that match TRBD2. V was clipped by 2 bases and J by 9 bases; unmatched bases: 15. The CDR3 extends over 17 amino acids. CDR1 and CDR2 (germline): MDHEN, SYDVKM. The CDR3 coding sequence is TGTGCCAGCAGTTTACCTCGAGGAGCGGGAGTATTCGGTGAGCAGTTCTTC. Its translation is CASSLPRGAGVFGEQFF.

This clonotype was seen a handful of times. The chain recombines TRBV6-1 with TRBJ2-5; 7 bases align to TRBD1. This CDR3 region has 14 residues. With 6 bases clipped from V and 5 bases from J, the junction kept 9 bases outside the gene matches. Germline CDR1 is MNHNS and CDR2 is SASEGT. CDR3 in amino acids: CASRKGQLGETQYF. The CDR3 coding sequence is TGTGCCAGCAGGAAGGGACAGCTAGGGGAGACCCAGTACTTC.

This clonotype was recorded many times. The chain combines TRBV3-1 with TRBJ2-7; 8 bases map to TRBD2. V lost 0 bases, J lost 7 bases, and 8 bases stayed unmatched. The CDR3 is 15 amino acids. CDR1 and CDR2 from the germline V gene are LGHDT and YNNKEL (reference sequence). Written as DNA, the CDR3 is TGTGCCAGCAGCCAAGACTCGGCTAGCGGGCGGGAGCAGTACTTC. It encodes CASSQDSASGREQYF.

This clonotype was observed a handful of times. The CDR3 region has the DNA TGTGCCAGCTCCCCCTCGGTGAGCGGGCCGGTCCGAGCCTACGAGCAGTACTTC. Protein sequence: CASSPSVSGPVRAYEQYF. This rearrangement joins TRBV18 to TRBJ2-7; a possible D gene is TRBD2 (6 bases). Per germline, CDR1 KGHSH and CDR2 LQKENI. Trimming took off 6 bases at V and 2 bases at J, with 26 bases between the two ends. The CDR3 loop spans 18 amino acids.

This clonotype showed up many times. The chain recombines TRBV4-1 with TRBJ2-1; D is unclear. Trimming removed 0 bases at V and 3 bases at J, with 9 bases between. CDR1 and CDR2 (germline): MGHRA, YSYEKL. The CDR3 spans 15 residues. This chain's CDR3 is CASSQDRAGYNEQFF. Here the CDR3 DNA reads TGCGCCAGCAGCCAAGATAGGGCCGGCTACAATGAGCAGTTCTTC.

This clonotype appeared many times. The chain carries TRBV12-3 or TRBV12-4 and TRBJ1-1, with a tentative D call TRBD1 (6 bases). V shed 6 bases and J shed 4 bases, with 15 bases lying between them. The CDR3 sequence is 14 residues long. The CDR3 nucleotides read TGTGCCAGCAGCGAACAGGGTGGCGGCACTGAAGCTTTCTTT. As protein: CASSEQGGGTEAFF.

The table lists this clonotype with many counts. The chain joins TRBV4-3 to TRBJ1-1, with D hard to call. Germline-derived CDR1 and CDR2 are LGHNA and YSLEER. V dropped 1 base and J dropped 4 bases, with 7 bases sitting between them. The length of the CDR3 is 13 residues. The CDR3 sequence is CASSQVRSTEAFF. In nucleotides, the CDR3 is TGCGCCAGCAGCCAAGTTCGGAGCACTGAAGCTTTCTTT.

This clonotype was detected only once. The rearrangement links TRBV12-3 or TRBV12-4 to TRBJ1-4, with D possibly TRBD1 on 5 matching bases. The CDR3 runs to 15 residues. The V end was cut by 2 bases, the J end by 4 bases, with 11 bases between. DNA for the CDR3: TGTGCCAGCAGTTTATCGGGGGTTGGTAATGAAAAACTGTTTTTT. Translated: CASSLSGVGNEKLFF.

In its sample, this clonotype was seen many times. V gene TRBV29-1 combines with J gene TRBJ2-3, with a weak D call TRBD1 (5 bases). The CDR3 length is 14 residues. Germline V CDR1 and CDR2: SQVTM, ANQGSEA. Trimming removed 7 bases from V and 0 bases from J, with 14 bases in between. This chain's CDR3 is CSARTKYSTDTQYF. CDR3 DNA: TGCAGCGCGAGGACAAAATATAGCACAGATACGCAGTATTTT.

The chain carries TRBV20-1 and TRBJ2-7; 11 nucleotides line up with TRBD2. V was pared by 1 base and J by 3 bases, with 14 bases of the junction left unmatched. The CDR3 contains 18 residues. Germline loops: CDR1 DFQATT, CDR2 SNEGSKA (reference sequence). DNA of the CDR3: TGCAGTGCTAGAGGTGGGGTAGCGGGAGGGCCCGAATACTACGAGCAGTACTTC. Translated: CSARGGVAGGPEYYEQYF.

This clonotype was recorded at least ten times. The rearrangement uses TRBV7-3 and TRBJ2-1; tentatively, D is TRBD1 or TRBD2 (6 bases each). The CDR3 runs to 18 residues. Germline loops: CDR1 SGHTA, CDR2 FQGTGA. The germline V and J ends were trimmed by 2 bases and 1 base, with 18 bases remaining between them. DNA for the CDR3: TGTGCCAGCAGCTTAGCCGGGGGCGGAGCAGGATCCTACAATGAGCAGTTCTTC. Protein sequence: CASSLAGGGAGSYNEQFF.

V usage is TRBV27 and J usage is TRBJ2-7, with D possibly TRBD2 on 5 matching bases. The CDR3 length is 12 residues. The germline CDR1 and CDR2 sequences are MNHEY and SMNVEV (reference sequence). The V end lost 1 base, the J end lost 6 bases, and 7 bases lay between the germline ends. The CDR3 spells CASSLYRGEQYF. As DNA, the CDR3 is TGTGCCAGCAGTTTATACCGGGGCGAGCAGTACTTC.

This clonotype was counted at least ten times. V gene TRBV7-8 combines with J gene TRBJ2-1, with D perhaps matching TRBD2 (6 bases). V shed 5 bases and J shed 6 bases, with 11 bases lying between them. Germline CDR1 SGHVS, CDR2 FQNEAQ. This CDR3 comprises 13 residues. The DNA for the CDR3 is TGTGCCAGCAGCGGAGGGACCACCAATGAGCAGTTCTTC. As protein: CASSGGTTNEQFF. Full variable domain (missing parts from reference TRBV7-8 and TRBJ2-1): GAGVSQSPRYKVAKRGQDVALRCDPISGHVSLFWYQQALGQGPEFLTYFQNEAQLDKSGLPSDRFFAERPEGSVSTLKIQRTQQEDSAVYLCASSGGTTNEQFFGPGTRLTVL.

V usage is TRBV20-1 and J usage is TRBJ2-7; tentative D call: TRBD2 (6 bases). V lost 6 bases, J lost 4 bases, and 19 bases lay in between. Germline V gene data show CDR1 as DFQATT and CDR2 as SNEGSKA (reference sequence). The CDR3 runs to 14 residues. CDR3 nucleotide sequence: TGCAGTGCCCCAAGGACGGCGGGAAAGTACGAGCAGTACTTC. It encodes CSAPRTAGKYEQYF.

This clonotype appeared a single time. This could be a read error, since a much larger clone is one nucleotide away. The DNA is left out, because the CDR3 cannot be placed on it with certainty; the CDR3 is given as TCRdb lists it. This chain uses TRBV20-1 with TRBJ2-3; no check of the table's D call, TRBD2, against the DNA was made. From germline, CDR1 is DFQATT and CDR2 SNEGSKA (reference sequence). The length of the CDR3 is 16 amino acids, counting both ends. The CDR3 spells CSAAVWASGSTDTEYF.

The gene calls are TRBV29-1 and TRBJ2-3, with unresolved D. Germline V gene lookup returns CDR1 SQVTM and CDR2 ANQGSEA. The CDR3 covers 14 residues. Trimming removed 6 bases at V and 8 bases at J, with 21 bases between. The DNA for the CDR3 is TGCAGCGTAAGTGACGGTCAGATAGCAGGTACGCAGTATTTT. Its protein product is CSVSDGQIAGTQYF.

This clonotype has at least ten counts. The chain joins TRBV14 to TRBJ2-3; D is undetermined. There are 14 residues in the CDR3. CDR1 and CDR2 from the germline V gene are SGHDN and FVKESK. Trimming removed 4 bases from V and 4 bases from J, with 12 bases in between. This CDR3 reads CASSPLLISDTQYF. CDR3 DNA: TGTGCCAGCAGCCCCTTATTGATCTCAGATACGCAGTATTTT.

The V gene is TRBV7-2, the J gene TRBJ2-7; 9 bases align to TRBD2. Unmatched junction bases numbered 18, after V lost 5 bases and J lost 7 bases. Germline CDR1 and CDR2: SGHTA and FQGNSA. The CDR3 length is 17 residues. The CDR3 here is CASSPPGGAAGGSEQYF. The CDR3 coding sequence is TGTGCCAGCAGCCCCCCCGGGGGTGCAGCGGGAGGATCTGAGCAGTACTTC. Variable domain in full (rest from reference TRBV7-2 and TRBJ2-7): GAGVSQSPSNKVTEKGKDVELRCDPISGHTALYWYRQSLGQGLEFLIYFQGNSAPDKSGLPSDRFSAERTGGSVSTLTIQRTQQEDSAVYLCASSPPGGAAGGSEQYFGPGTRLTVT.

This clonotype was detected once. This rearrangement joins TRBV15 to TRBJ2-5; D remains unclear. The CDR3 length is 13 residues. The ends were cut back, 3 bases at V and 4 bases at J, with 9 bases in the middle. Germline loops: CDR1 LNHNV, CDR2 YYDKDF (reference sequence). CDR3 sequence: CATSRILRETQYF. In DNA form, the CDR3 reads TGTGCCACCAGCAGGATACTCCGAGAGACCCAGTACTTC. The whole variable domain, remainder taken from reference TRBV15 and TRBJ2-5, is DAMVIQNPRYQVTQFGKPVTLSCSQTLNHNVMYWYQQKSSQAPKLLFHYYDKDFNNEADTPDNFQSRRPNTSFCFLDIRSPGLGDTAMYLCATSRILRETQYFGPGTRLLVL.

V and J are TRBV20-1 and TRBJ2-7; D remains ambiguous. The CDR3 is made up of 11 amino acids. Trimming pared 3 bases from V and 4 bases from J, leaving 7 bases between. CDR1 is DFQATT and CDR2 is SNEGSKA in the germline V gene (reference sequence). In DNA, the CDR3 is TGCAGTGCTAGTGTCAATTACGAGCAGTACTTC. This sequence encodes CSASVNYEQYF.

Many counts were recorded for this clonotype. The V and J genes are TRBV20-1 and TRBJ1-1; D is possibly TRBD1 (6 bases). Trimming removed 3 bases at V and 3 bases at J, with 17 bases between. Per the germline V gene, CDR1 is DFQATT and CDR2 is SNEGSKA (reference sequence). There are 15 residues in the CDR3. The DNA for the CDR3 is TGCAGTGCTAGGATAGGGGGACGAATAGACACTGAAGCTTTCTTT. Its protein is CSARIGGRIDTEAFF.

The chain couples TRBV6-2 or TRBV6-3 to TRBJ2-4; tentatively, D is TRBD2 (6 bases). The V end was cut by 2 bases, the J end by 3 bases, with 23 bases between. Germline loops: CDR1 MNHEY, CDR2 SVGEGT. CDR3 length equals 19 residues. CDR3 nucleotides: TGTGCCAGCAGTTACCCCGAGCTTCCAGCGAAGGAGGGCAAAAACATTCAGTACTTC. Amino acid sequence: CASSYPELPAKEGKNIQYF.

At least ten counts were recorded for this clonotype. The chain employs TRBV25-1 and TRBJ1-1, with D perhaps TRBD1 (6 bases). The CDR3 covers 14 residues. Germline CDR1 is MGHDK and CDR2 is SYGVNS. The V gene lost 6 bases and the J gene lost 3 bases, with 14 bases spanning the gap. CDR3: CASSPRGTDTEAFF. In DNA form, the CDR3 reads TGTGCCAGCAGCCCAAGGGGGACTGACACTGAAGCTTTCTTT.

This clonotype was picked up many times. DNA for the CDR3: TGTGCCAGCAGCTGGGAGATCGCTGCCCGGTCCTACAATGAGCAGTTCTTC. Its translation: CASSWEIAARSYNEQFF. The chain is built from TRBV11-2 and TRBJ2-1; D may be TRBD2 (5 bases). This CDR3 comprises 17 residues. With 4 bases removed from V and 1 base from J, the gap between germline ends came to 17 bases. In germline, CDR1 is SGHAT, CDR2 FQNNGV.

This clonotype was detected ten times or more. The V gene is TRBV10-3, the J gene TRBJ1-1; 7 bases agree with TRBD1. Germline trimming cut 7 bases from V and 2 bases from J; bases unmatched to any gene: 7. There are 14 residues in the CDR3. Germline CDR1 reads ENHRY; CDR2 reads SYGVKD. CDR3 loop: CAIKPTGKNTEAFF. CDR3 nucleotide sequence: TGTGCCATCAAGCCGACAGGGAAAAACACTGAAGCTTTCTTT.